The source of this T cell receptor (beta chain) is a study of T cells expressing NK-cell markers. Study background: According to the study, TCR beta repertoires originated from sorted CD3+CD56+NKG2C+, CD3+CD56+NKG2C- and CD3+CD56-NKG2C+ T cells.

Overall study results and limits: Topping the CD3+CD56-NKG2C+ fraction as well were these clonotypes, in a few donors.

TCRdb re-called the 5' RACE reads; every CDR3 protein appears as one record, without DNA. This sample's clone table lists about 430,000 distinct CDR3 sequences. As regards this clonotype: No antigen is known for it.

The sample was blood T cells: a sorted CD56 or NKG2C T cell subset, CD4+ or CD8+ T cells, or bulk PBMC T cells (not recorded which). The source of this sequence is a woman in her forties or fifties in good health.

Here the CDR3 reads CASTPTQGADTQYF. The rearrangement joins TRBV19 to TRBJ2-3; TCRdb lists TRBD1, though no DNA is available to test this call. Germline CDR1 and CDR2: LNHDA and SQIVND (reference sequence). The CDR3 length is 14 residues.